What follows are 3 T cell receptor beta chains derived from one specimen sequenced in a study of blood T cell repertoires in COVID-19. Here immunoSEQ multiplex PCR was the method, and the copy in TCRdb shows in-frame clones only, minus some. The table includes around 40,000 clones, 89% detected once. Input material: peripheral blood. The receptor set was obtained from a man aged 45-60 years with active COVID-19.

The rearrangement links TRBV7-9 to TRBJ2-3; 11 nucleotides line up with TRBD2. CDR1 and CDR2 from the germline V gene are SEHNR and FQNEAQ (reference sequence). CDR3 length equals 16 residues. With V trimmed by 6 bases and J by 6 bases, 11 bases remained unmatched. CDR3 residues: CASRDSGRAHSDTQYF. The CDR3 DNA reads TGTGCCAGCAGGGATAGCGGGAGGGCCCATTCGGATACGCAGTATTTT.

The chain uses TRBV21-1 and TRBJ2-1; the D call in the table, TRBD2, was not verified against the DNA. TRBV21-1 is given as a pseudogene. CDR3 size: 15 residues. CDR3 protein: CASSKGGSATGEQFF. The CDR3 nucleotides read TGTGCCAGCAGCAAAGGTGGCAGCGCGACGGGTGAGCAGTTCTTC.

The rearrangement joins TRBV7-2 to TRBJ2-2; 7 bases fit TRBD1. The CDR3 loop spans 14 amino acids. The V gene end was trimmed by 5 bases and the J gene end by 4 bases; junction bases not matched to a gene: 4. Germline CDR1 is SGHTA and CDR2 is FQGNSA. The CDR3 DNA follows: TGTGCCAGCAGCCTACAGGGGACCACCGGGGAGCTGTTTTTT. Protein product: CASSLQGTTGELFF.